These 29 T cell receptor beta chains share one sample of origin, sequenced in a study of blood T cell repertoires in COVID-19. The method was immunoSEQ multiplex PCR; TCRdb's version includes in-frame clones alone and lacks a portion of them. The table includes under 250,000 clones, 88% detected once. Sequenced material: PBMCs or T cells enriched from blood (not recorded which). Every receptor here comes from a woman in her 40s who had been exposed to COVID-19.

The CDR3 DNA follows: TGTGCCAGCAGCGCCTACTACAATGAGCAGTTCTTC. It encodes CASSAYYNEQFF. This chain uses TRBV7-2 with TRBJ2-1; D remains ambiguous. There are 12 residues in the CDR3. Germline CDR1 and CDR2: SGHTA and FQGNSA. V was cut by 5 bases and J by 3 bases, with 5 bases left in between. Complete variable domain (other parts from reference TRBV7-2 and TRBJ2-1): GAGVSQSPSNKVTEKGKDVELRCDPISGHTALYWYRQSLGQGLEFLIYFQGNSAPDKSGLPSDRFSAERTGGSVSTLTIQRTQQEDSAVYLCASSAYYNEQFFGPGTRLTVL.

The count of this clone is one. This chain joins TRBV4-3 and TRBJ2-2; 10 nucleotides match TRBD2. The CDR3 has 20 residues. From germline, CDR1 is LGHNA and CDR2 YSLEER. The J segment lost 7 bases and the V segment lost 0 bases, leaving 17 bases of the junction unmatched. CDR3 coding DNA: TGCGCCAGCAGCCAAGATGGGGCTAGCGGGGGTCCCGGCACGGGCGGGGAGCTGTTTTTT. Translation gives CASSQDGASGGPGTGGELFF.

V is TRBV5-5 and J is TRBJ1-5, with 9 bases aligning to TRBD1. This CDR3 spans 15 amino acids. Germline V CDR1 and CDR2: SGHKS, YYEKEE (reference sequence). V lost 4 bases and J lost 5; bases outside the gene matches: 7. The CDR3 sequence is CASSLQGAGDQPQHF. DNA for the CDR3: TGTGCCAGCAGCCTACAGGGGGCAGGAGATCAGCCCCAGCATTTT.

This chain uses TRBV7-8 with TRBJ2-1, with D possibly TRBD1 on 6 matching bases. Trimming left V 4 bases short and J 4 bases short, with 17 bases between. The CDR3 is 16 residues long. Germline-derived CDR1 and CDR2 are SGHVS and FQNEAQ. Written as DNA, the CDR3 is TGTGCCAGCAGCTCATTCCGGGACACAACGTACAATGAGCAGTTCTTC. It specifies CASSSFRDTTYNEQFF.

To note about this clone: The junction differs from germline at one of its ends, possibly a read error. CDR3 in DNA: TGTGCCAGCAGCCCGGGACTCCAAGAGACCCAGTACTTC. Protein: CASSPGLQETQYF. The chain has TRBV5-1 and TRBJ2-5; D perhaps matches TRBD2 (6 bases). In germline, CDR1 is SGHRS, CDR2 YFSETQ. This CDR3 is 13 amino acids long.

This clone showed up just a few times. The chain is built from TRBV28 and TRBJ1-2; TRBD1 agrees at 9 bases. The CDR3 contains 14 residues. The germline CDR1 and CDR2 sequences are MDHEN and SYDVKM. Germline trimming cut 8 bases from V and 8 bases from J; bases unmatched to any gene: 12. The CDR3 region is CASETGGYVWGYTF. DNA for the CDR3: TGTGCCAGCGAGACAGGGGGATATGTTTGGGGCTACACCTTC.

The gene calls are TRBV15 and TRBJ1-2, with D maybe TRBD1 (6 bases). CDR1 is LNHNV and CDR2 is YYDKDF in the germline V gene (reference sequence). Deletions cut 2 bases from V and 8 bases from J, with 9 bases between. The length of the CDR3 is 12 residues. The CDR3 loop reads CATSRYRDGYTF. In nucleotides, the CDR3 is TGTGCCACCAGCAGATACAGGGACGGCTACACCTTC. Together with reference TRBV15 and TRBJ1-2, the CDR3 gives the full variable domain: DAMVIQNPRYQVTQFGKPVTLSCSQTLNHNVMYWYQQKSSQAPKLLFHYYDKDFNNEADTPDNFQSRRPNTSFCFLDIRSPGLGDTAMYLCATSRYRDGYTFGSGTRLTVV.

V gene TRBV24-1 combines with J gene TRBJ2-5, with 10 positions matching TRBD2. Per germline, CDR1 KGHDR and CDR2 SFDVKD. CDR3 size: 15 residues. The V and J ends lost 7 bases and 2 bases, in that order; junction bases with no gene match: 6. The CDR3 sequence: CATRPGLAPQETQYF. The CDR3 DNA reads TGTGCCACCAGACCGGGACTAGCGCCTCAAGAGACCCAGTACTTC.

The gene calls are TRBV11-2 and TRBJ2-6; possibly TRBD1 for D (5 bases). The CDR3 spans 18 residues. From germline, CDR1 is SGHAT and CDR2 FQNNGV. The germline V and J ends were trimmed by 7 bases and 0 bases, with 19 bases remaining between them. In DNA form, the CDR3 reads TGTGCCAGCACTAATAGACAGCGCCAGAGCTCTGGGGCCAACGTCCTGACTTTC. Its protein is CASTNRQRQSSGANVLTF.

V gene TRBV27 combines with J gene TRBJ1-2; a weak D match, TRBD1 (5 bases). The CDR3 extends over 15 amino acids. Germline CDR1 and CDR2: MNHEY and SMNVEV (reference sequence). Trimming removed 3 bases at V and 0 bases at J, with 11 bases between. The CDR3 loop reads CASSFWQGANYGYTF. CDR3 DNA sequence: TGTGCCAGCAGTTTTTGGCAGGGTGCTAACTATGGCTACACCTTC.

V gene TRBV7-9 combines with J gene TRBJ2-3, with D tentatively TRBD2 (6 bases). Between the trimmed V and J ends, which lost 1 base and 12 bases, there was a span of 14 bases. The CDR3 covers 13 residues. Germline V gene lookup returns CDR1 SEHNR and CDR2 FQNEAQ (reference sequence). The CDR3 sequence is CASSLGTSPSQYF. CDR3 bases: TGTGCCAGCAGCTTAGGAACTAGCCCTTCACAGTATTTT.

This chain connects TRBV6-5 to TRBJ1-2; 8 nucleotides agree with TRBD1. This CDR3 spans 14 amino acids. V gave up 4 bases and J gave up 3 bases; unmatched junction bases: 4. CDR1 and CDR2 from the germline V gene are MNHEY and SVGAGI. In DNA form, the CDR3 reads TGTGCCAGCAGTTCGGACAGGGAGTACTATGGCTACACCTTC. This encodes CASSSDREYYGYTF.

The chain joins TRBV5-6 to TRBJ2-2; 9 bases agree with TRBD2. Looked up from germline, CDR1 is SGHDT and CDR2 is YYEEEE. The J segment lost 6 bases and the V segment lost 0 bases, leaving 9 bases of the junction unmatched. The CDR3 is made up of 17 amino acids. In DNA, the CDR3 is TGTGCCAGCAGCTTGGCTGCGGGGGGGCCGTTACCCGGGGAGCTGTTTTTT. Its protein product is CASSLAAGGPLPGELFF.

On this clone: The junction and the germline gene differ at one end; a read error may be behind it. The chain joins TRBV5-1 to TRBJ2-1, with 9 bases identical to TRBD2. The CDR3 contains 17 residues. Germline CDR1 SGHRS, CDR2 YFSETQ. The CDR3 bases are TGTGCCAGCAGCTTGGGAGGGGGAGCGGGAGGCCGAAATGAGCAGTTCTTC. Translating gives CASSLGGGAGGRNEQFF.

The V call is TRBV5-1, the J call TRBJ2-5, with a tentative D call TRBD1 (6 bases). Germline V CDR1 and CDR2: SGHRS, YFSETQ. The CDR3 totals 13 residues. Trimming cost V 4 bases and J 2 bases, with 9 bases left between them. The CDR3 sequence: CASSPGAQETQYF. CDR3 sequence (DNA): TGCGCCAGCAGCCCAGGGGCTCAAGAGACCCAGTACTTC.

The rearrangement joins TRBV6-2 or TRBV6-3 to TRBJ2-3, with unresolved D. V was pared by 2 bases and J by 0 bases, with 6 bases between. This CDR3 spans 14 amino acids. The germline CDR1 and CDR2 sequences are MNHEY and SVGEGT. The CDR3 nucleotides are TGTGCCAGCAGTTACAGCTATAGCACAGATACGCAGTATTTT. As protein: CASSYSYSTDTQYF.

In its sample, this clone was seen once. V usage is TRBV18 and J usage is TRBJ1-1; D gene uncertain. CDR1 is KGHSH, CDR2 LQKENI, per germline. V lost 6 bases to trimming and J lost 5 bases, with 13 bases between them. There are 13 residues in the CDR3. CDR3 in DNA: TGTGCCAGCTCTGTGACAAGGGAGACTGAAGCTTTCTTT. Translated: CASSVTRETEAFF.

The genes are TRBV30 and TRBJ1-6; 9 bases line up with TRBD1. The CDR3 extends over 15 amino acids. Germline assignment: CDR1 GTSNPN and CDR2 SVGIG (reference sequence). J lost 9 bases, V lost 4 bases, and 10 bases had no gene match. CDR3 sequence reads: CAWTPRDRDFSPLHF. CDR3 DNA: TGTGCCTGGACCCCGCGGGACAGGGATTTTTCACCCCTCCACTTT. The whole variable domain, remainder taken from reference TRBV30 and TRBJ1-6, is SQTIHQWPATLVQPVGSPLSLECTVEGTSNPNLYWYRQAAGRGLQLLFYSVGIGQISSEVPQNLSASRPQDRQFILSSKKLLLSDSGFYLCAWTPRDRDFSPLHFGNGTRLTVT.

The genes are TRBV2 and TRBJ1-5; 10 bases align to TRBD1. V lost 10 bases and J lost 1; bases outside the gene matches: 4. Germline-derived CDR1 and CDR2 are SNHLY and FYNNEI. The CDR3 runs 14 residues. The CDR3 protein is CATGDRGSNQPQHF. CDR3 sequence (DNA): TGTGCCACCGGGGACAGGGGAAGCAATCAGCCCCAGCATTTT.

The chain has TRBV29-1 and TRBJ2-7; D is perhaps TRBD1 (6 bases). CDR1 SQVTM and CDR2 ANQGSEA come from the germline V gene. The germline V and J ends were trimmed by 6 bases and 3 bases, with 21 bases remaining between them. This CDR3 has 15 amino acids. CDR3 bases: TGCAGCGTGCACAGGGTGGACCCAAAGGGCTACGAGCAGTACTTC. Amino acid sequence: CSVHRVDPKGYEQYF.

V and J are TRBV4-2 and TRBJ2-2, with TRBD1 as a possible D gene (6 bases). V was shortened by 0 bases and J by 4 bases, with 12 bases between the two germline ends. This CDR3 is 16 amino acids long. Germline CDR1 is LGHNA and CDR2 is YNFKEQ. DNA for the CDR3: TGTGCCAGCAGCCAAGAGGTGGGGGCCCTCACCGGGGAGCTGTTTTTT. It codes for CASSQEVGALTGELFF.

V and J are TRBV20-1 and TRBJ2-2; D is uncertain. The length of the CDR3 is 11 residues. From germline, CDR1 is DFQATT and CDR2 SNEGSKA (reference sequence). V was pared by 6 bases and J by 10 bases, with 12 bases between. The CDR3 DNA reads as TGCAGTGCCGCAGCGTGGCCGGAGCTGTTTTTT. This codes for CSAAAWPELFF.

This rearrangement joins TRBV29-1 to TRBJ1-1; the D gene is possibly TRBD1 (5 bases). The CDR3 is made up of 13 amino acids. The V and J ends lost 6 bases and 0 bases respectively, with 11 bases between them. Germline CDR1 is SQVTM and CDR2 is ANQGSEA. CDR3 in amino acids: CSVATDMNTEAFF. CDR3 nucleotide sequence: TGCAGCGTAGCGACAGACATGAACACTGAAGCTTTCTTT.

This chain joins TRBV9 and TRBJ2-6, with D unclear. The CDR3 extends over 15 amino acids. CDR1 is SGDLS, CDR2 YYNGEE, per germline. V lost 1 base, J lost 1 base, and 6 bases lay in between. In DNA, the CDR3 is TGTGCCAGCAGCGTATCTTTATCTGGGGCCAACGTCCTGACTTTC. Translating gives CASSVSLSGANVLTF. Full variable domain (missing parts from reference TRBV9 and TRBJ2-6): DSGVTQTPKHLITATGQRVTLRCSPRSGDLSVYWYQQSLDQGLQFLIQYYNGEERAKGNILERFSAQQFPDLHSELNLSSLELGDSALYFCASSVSLSGANVLTFGAGSRLTVL.

The chain joins TRBV24-1 to TRBJ1-5; the D gene is possibly TRBD1 (6 bases). CDR1 and CDR2 from the germline V gene are KGHDR and SFDVKD. With 4 bases removed from V and 1 base from J, the gap between germline ends came to 10 bases. The CDR3 length is 15 residues. DNA for the CDR3: TGTGCCACCAGTGAAGGAACAGGGAGCAATCAGCCCCAGCATTTT. It specifies CATSEGTGSNQPQHF.

The chain combines TRBV27 with TRBJ2-1, with a possible D match to TRBD2 (7 bases). The CDR3 covers 14 residues. CDR1 MNHEY and CDR2 SMNVEV come from the germline V gene (reference sequence). Trimming shortened V by 5 bases and J by 6 bases, and 14 bases separated the two germline ends. The CDR3 spells CASSRGGRANEQFF. The CDR3 DNA is TGTGCCAGCAGTAGGGGGGGGCGTGCCAATGAGCAGTTCTTC.

The chain recombines TRBV9 with TRBJ1-1; TRBD1 might be the D (5 bases). This CDR3 region has 15 residues. The V gene's germline CDR1 is SGDLS and CDR2 YYNGEE. Trimming cost V 3 bases and J 7 bases, with 19 bases left between them. CDR3 sequence: CASSALWEGPDEAFF. CDR3 in DNA: TGTGCCAGCAGCGCGCTTTGGGAGGGGCCAGATGAAGCTTTCTTT.

The chain combines TRBV24-1 with TRBJ2-1, with TRBD2 identical over 11 bases. There are 16 residues in the CDR3. Germline V gene data show CDR1 as KGHDR and CDR2 as SFDVKD. V gave up 5 bases and J gave up 6 bases; unmatched junction bases: 8. The CDR3, as DNA: TGTGCCACCAGTGGGGGCGGGACTAGCGGATTCAATGAGCAGTTCTTC. Translated, it gives CATSGGGTSGFNEQFF.

The chain is built from TRBV9 and TRBJ1-6, with TRBD1 matching 7 bases. With V trimmed by 4 bases and J by 7 bases, 11 bases remained unmatched. The CDR3 is 16 residues long. The V gene's germline CDR1 is SGDLS and CDR2 YYNGEE. The CDR3 sequence is CASSLRGAPGNSPLHF. The DNA of the CDR3 is TGTGCCAGCAGCCTCAGGGGGGCCCCTGGGAATTCACCCCTCCACTTT. Using reference TRBV9 and TRBJ1-6 for the parts outside the CDR3, the full variable domain is DSGVTQTPKHLITATGQRVTLRCSPRSGDLSVYWYQQSLDQGLQFLIQYYNGEERAKGNILERFSAQQFPDLHSELNLSSLELGDSALYFCASSLRGAPGNSPLHFGNGTRLTVT.